This T cell receptor (beta chain) comes out of a study of beta chain features in type 1 diabetes. At the level of the study: Cell yields, gender and age were comparable in patients and healthy donors. Study-wide results and caveats: When cDNA is sequenced, cells with high TCR expression could be over-represented. There was a moderate but significant shortening of TCRB CDR3s in all four CD4+ subsets of Type 1 diabetes patients.

Germline V gene lookup returns CDR1 MNHEY and CDR2 SMNVEV (reference sequence). Trimming took off 3 bases at V and 6 bases at J, with 5 bases between the two ends. The length of the CDR3 is 12 residues. This clone was detected a few times. Its antigen is undetermined. Investigators reverse transcribed all isolated RNA, so they sequenced expressed TCRB transcripts. Repertoires were generated with immunoSEQ multiplex PCR, while TCRdb's copy carries only in-frame clones and drops some. Seen here are about 650,000 clones, roughly 12% observed once, and the top ten hold 0.09% to 0.15%. Purity exceeded 98% in all sorted populations.

This clonotype was obtained from a man in his thirties or forties with type 1 diabetes. The sequenced sample was naive CD4+ T cells from blood. V usage is TRBV27 and J usage is TRBJ2-2; no firm D call. This CDR3 is CASSLISGELFF. Here the CDR3 DNA reads TGTGCCAGCAGTTTGATTTCCGGGGAGCTGTTTTTT.